A selection of T cell receptor beta chains follows, all from one sample in a study of early T cells in non-severe SARS-CoV-2 infection. Using its own MiXCR run on the 5' RACE reads, TCRdb lists one record per CDR3 protein. The data show over 50,000 distinct CDR3 sequences, around 12% seen once. Source material: whole blood. The source is an adult who was a healthcare worker with PCR-confirmed SARS-CoV-2 infection or an uninfected control (not recorded which). The CDR3 runs from the conserved cysteine through the conserved F or W. D genes are given only for firm matches. Only some rows state a clone size, as once, few, many or a class for expanded clones.

d_call | j_call | clone_size | v_call | cdr3_nt | cdr3_aa
- | TRBJ1-4 | - | TRBV20-1 | TGCAGTGCTAGAGCTCCGGGACTAAGCGAAAAACTGTTTTTT | CSARAPGLSEKLFF
- | TRBJ2-2 | - | TRBV12-3/TRBV12-4 | TGTGCCAGCACGGGGACTCTAGACACCGGGGAGCTGTTTTTT | CASTGTLDTGELFF
- | TRBJ2-7 | once | TRBV10-3 | TGTGCCATCAGCCCTTCGGAGGGGGAGCAGTACTTC | CAISPSEGEQYF
- | TRBJ2-5 | - | TRBV6-4 | TGTGCCGGCCCCTTACGCCTTACGGTAGAGACCCAGTACTTC | CAGPLRLTVETQYF
- | TRBJ2-7 | many | TRBV18 | - | CASSPLWEVGGEQYF
- | TRBJ1-2 | - | TRBV28 | TGTGCCAGCAGCCCGAGAAATCAACCTTCTGGCTACACCTTC | CASSPRNQPSGYTF
- | TRBJ2-7 | many | TRBV6-5 | TGTGCCAGCAGTAAGGGTCCCTACGAGCAGTACTTC | CASSKGPYEQYF
- | TRBJ1-1 | - | TRBV7-9 | TGTGCCAGCCTCGGACAGAACACTGAAGCTTTCTTT | CASLGQNTEAFF
- | TRBJ1-2 | many | TRBV15 | TGTGCCACCAGCAGAGATTGGGACGTATCCAGGGACGGCTACACCTTC | CATSRDWDVSRDGYTF
- | TRBJ1-2 | few | TRBV28 | TGTGCCAGCAGCAAAGGTTATTATGGCTACACCTTC | CASSKGYYGYTF
- | TRBJ2-3 | many | TRBV11-2 | TGTGCCAGCAGCTTTCGAGGCCCGGGGGAACTAGGCACAGATACGCAGTATTTT | CASSFRGPGELGTDTQYF
TRBD1 | TRBJ2-7 | - | TRBV6-5 | TGTGCCAGCAGCCCGGACAGGGAGGTACACGAGCAGTACTTC | CASSPDREVHEQYF
TRBD1 | TRBJ2-7 | few | TRBV10-2 | TGCGCCAGCAGGATGGGACAGGGCTACGAGCAGTACTTC | CASRMGQGYEQYF
TRBD2 | TRBJ2-7 | few | TRBV2 | TGTGCCAGCAGTGCAGAGCGGGGGTTGCCAGCCGAGCAGTACTTC | CASSAERGLPAEQYF
- | TRBJ1-5 | few | TRBV19 | TGTGCCAGTAGCGTGACGGTTAGCAATCAGCCCCAGCATTTT | CASSVTVSNQPQHF
- | TRBJ2-5 | many | TRBV7-2 | TGTGCCAGCAGCTTCGACTCAAAAGAGACCCAGTACTTC | CASSFDSKETQYF
TRBD1 | TRBJ1-5 | - | TRBV12-3/TRBV12-4 | TGTGCCAGCAGTTCCCTTCGGGGGACAGGGGGCGATTATCGCAATCAGCCCCAGCATTTT | CASSSLRGTGGDYRNQPQHF
- | TRBJ1-1 | many | TRBV6-6 | TGTGCCAGCAGTTATGTCAAGAACACTGAAGCTTTCTTT | CASSYVKNTEAFF
TRBD1 | TRBJ1-5 | few | TRBV12-3/TRBV12-4 | TGTGCCAGCAGCCAGACAGGGGGAAACAATCAGCCCCAGCATTTT | CASSQTGGNNQPQHF
TRBD1 | TRBJ2-5 | many | TRBV9 | TGTGCCAGCAGCTACCGGACAGGCCGCAGTGAGGACCAGTACTTC | CASSYRTGRSEDQYF
- | TRBJ2-5 | few | TRBV4-2 | TGTGCCAGCAGCCAAGTAAGGGGGACCCAGTACTTC | CASSQVRGTQYF
- | TRBJ1-1 | few | TRBV20-1 | TGCAGTGGCCAACGACAGAACACTGAAGCTTTCTTT | CSGQRQNTEAFF
- | TRBJ2-3 | few | TRBV20-1 | TGCAGTGCTAGAGATTCGGCGGAGACAGATACGCAGTATTTT | CSARDSAETDTQYF
- | TRBJ2-1 | many | TRBV14 | TGTGCCAGCAGCCAGGATTTATACAATGAGCAGTTCTTC | CASSQDLYNEQFF
- | TRBJ2-5 | many | TRBV6-2/TRBV6-3 | TGTGCCAGCACCTCCGTGGGTCTCGGGGAGACCCAGTACTTC | CASTSVGLGETQYF
- | TRBJ2-1 | many | TRBV30 | TGTGCCTGGAGTATAGGGGACAATGAGCAGTTCTTC | CAWSIGDNEQFF
TRBD2 | TRBJ2-5 | many | TRBV12-3/TRBV12-4 | TGTGCCAGCAGCCGAAATATGTGGGGGGGATGGGAGACCCAGTACTTC | CASSRNMWGGWETQYF
TRBD2 | TRBJ2-3 | few | TRBV18 | TGTGCCAGCTCACCACAGGGAGGGATTCCAGATACGCAGTATTTT | CASSPQGGIPDTQYF
TRBD2 | TRBJ2-1 | many | TRBV4-2 | TGTGCCAGCAGCCAAGATCCCCCGGGACTAGCGGTCAAAAATGAGCAGTTCTTC | CASSQDPPGLAVKNEQFF
- | TRBJ2-7 | many | TRBV29-1 | TGCAGCGTAGAGGGGGTGGCCTACGAGCAGTACTTC | CSVEGVAYEQYF
TRBD1 | TRBJ1-4 | many | TRBV27 | TGTGCCAGCAGCTTACACCCGACAGGGGGGAATGAAAAACTGTTTTTT | CASSLHPTGGNEKLFF
- | TRBJ1-5 | - | TRBV6-4 | TGTGCCAGCAGTCGGAGAGGGGCCGTCAATCAGCCCCAGCATTTT | CASSRRGAVNQPQHF
- | TRBJ2-3 | few | TRBV7-3 | TGTGCCAGCAGCTTAATGGTCAGCACAGATACGCAGTATTTT | CASSLMVSTDTQYF
- | TRBJ1-2 | many | TRBV18 | TGTGCCAGCTCACCACCCGTTGTTGGTGGCTACACCTTC | CASSPPVVGGYTF
- | TRBJ1-1 | many | TRBV30 | TGTGCCTGGGGAGGGGGTCGCGCTTTCTTT | CAWGGGRAFF
- | TRBJ2-2 | medium-sized | TRBV5-1 | TGCGCCAGCAGCGCCTCGACAGGGAACACCGGGGAGCTGTTTTTT | CASSASTGNTGELFF